One T cell receptor beta chain is described in this entry. In the original workflow: Nucleated cell number was recorded as an estimate derived from reference gene primer amplification. Generated by immunoSEQ multiplex PCR, the TCRdb table keeps only in-frame clones and is missing some. The DNA was the basis for D and trimming; V, J and clone size are from that table. Found here are 90,000 to 120,000 clones, 88% of them singletons; the top ten hold 6.8%. The sample originates from a study of blood T cell repertoires in COVID-19. About the research overall: The United States, Italy and Spain supplied acute and convalescent COVID-19 samples. PBMCs, B-cell-depleted T cells, or T cells were the source of the cDNA or gDNA that made up the material.

There are 16 residues in the CDR3. Germline V gene data show CDR1 as MGHDK and CDR2 as SYGVNS. The rearrangement joins TRBV25-1 to TRBJ2-3; 10 bases align to TRBD2. Material for sequencing was peripheral blood. This TCR came from a man aged 45-60 years with active or convalescent COVID-19. The CDR3 region has the DNA TGTGCTATGGTCCGGACTAGCGGTGGGTCCACAGATACGCAGTATTTT. Protein: CAMVRTSGGSTDTQYF.